The clone carrying this T cell receptor beta chain was counted at least ten times. Its antigen is unidentified. This sample was included in a study of immune heterogeneity within non-small cell lung tumors. With 32 V and 13 J primers, multiplex PCR amplified the TCR beta CDR3. TCRdb processed the multiplex PCR reads anew with MiXCR; each CDR3 protein has one entry. This sample has approximately 20,000 distinct CDR3 sequences, with 27% found just once. Bulk tumor genomic DNA was the template, and each sample received about 590 ng. Widely spaced biopsies, several per primary tumor, were obtained at surgery. Untreated, newly diagnosed non-small cell lung cancer patients underwent curative surgery. Donation came from patients with newly diagnosed non-small cell lung cancer who were having surgery with curative intent. The length of the CDR3 is 14 residues. Germline-derived CDR1 and CDR2 are LNHDA and SQIVND (reference sequence). The ends were cut back, 2 bases at V and 3 bases at J, with 8 bases in the middle.

Study-level results: Identical dominant CDR3 beta clonotypes showed recurrence across tumor sites within a patient, and site-unique high-frequency clones were also present.

The chain joins TRBV19 to TRBJ1-5; the D gene is possibly TRBD1 (6 bases). The sample comprised lung tumor tissue. The TCR sequence derives from a man aged 35-49 years with non-small cell lung cancer. CDR3 protein: CASSIQGINQPQHF. Here the CDR3 DNA reads TGTGCCAGTAGTATACAGGGGATCAATCAGCCCCAGCATTTT.